The 21 T cell receptor beta chains presented below share a single source sample, sequenced in a study of Graves' ophthalmopathy and Graves' hyperthyroidism. RNA transcripts were the source from which TCR beta CDR3 regions were amplified. RT-PCR in the first round used HTBI primers; a second-round multiplex PCR followed. TCRdb reprocessed the multiplex PCR reads via MiXCR and lists one record per CDR3 protein. The sample shows just over 400,000 distinct CDR3 sequences, around 21% of them seen only once. What was sequenced was peripheral blood. The receptors come from a woman aged 18-29 years with stable Graves' hyperthyroidism.

This clonotype was recorded at least ten times. This rearrangement joins TRBV13 to TRBJ2-5; 8 nucleotides line up with TRBD1. Losses at the gene ends were 5 bases for V and 5 bases for J; bases not matched to a gene: 1. Germline lookup yields CDR1 PRHDT and CDR2 FYEKMQ (reference sequence). The length of the CDR3 is 12 residues. In nucleotides, the CDR3 is TGTGCCAGCAGCCGGGACAGGGAGACCCAGTACTTC. It translates to CASSRDRETQYF.

CDR3 sequence: CASSPLAGTDTQYF. CDR3 bases: TGTGCCAGCAGTCCGCTAGCGGGAACAGATACGCAGTATTTT. The chain joins TRBV2 to TRBJ2-3; TRBD2 aligns across 9 bases. V gave up 5 bases and J gave up 3 bases; unmatched junction bases: 3. The CDR3 runs to 14 residues. Per germline, CDR1 SNHLY and CDR2 FYNNEI.

In this sample, this clonotype turned up many times. This chain uses TRBV2 with TRBJ1-5; D perhaps matches TRBD1 (5 bases). V was trimmed by 5 bases and J by 1 base, leaving 18 bases between them. Germline CDR1 is SNHLY and CDR2 is FYNNEI. The CDR3 length is 17 residues. CDR3 region: CASSTTGTPGSNQPQHF. CDR3 in DNA: TGTGCCAGCAGTACAACCGGGACTCCAGGGAGCAATCAGCCCCAGCATTTT.

This rearrangement joins TRBV28 to TRBJ1-3; maybe TRBD1 (6 bases). Germline V gene lookup returns CDR1 MDHEN and CDR2 SYDVKM. Trimming pared 6 bases from V and 0 bases from J, leaving 15 bases between. The CDR3 has 16 residues. CDR3 loop: CASSPPGTPSGNTIYF. The CDR3 region has the DNA TGTGCCAGCAGCCCCCCCGGGACACCCTCTGGAAACACCATATATTTT.

This clonotype was counted at least ten times. This may come from a read error, since a much larger clone is one base off. The final CDR3 position lacks the conserved phenylalanine or tryptophan, pointing to a likely read error. V gene TRBV11-2 combines with J gene TRBJ2-2, with 7 bases lining up with TRBD2. Trimming at V came to 0 bases and at J to 7 bases, leaving 2 bases not matched to a gene. CDR1 is SGHAT and CDR2 is FQNNGV in the germline V gene. This CDR3 is 14 amino acids long. This chain's CDR3 is CASSLEGGIGELFS. The CDR3 DNA reads TGTGCCAGCAGCTTAGAGGGGGGGATCGGGGAGCTGTTTTCT.

Many counts were recorded for this clonotype. V gene TRBV29-1 combines with J gene TRBJ2-2; D is unresolved. There are 14 residues in the CDR3. V was pared by 4 bases and J by 1 base, with 10 bases between. CDR1 is SQVTM and CDR2 is ANQGSEA in the germline V gene. As DNA, the CDR3 is TGCAGCGTTGTAACAAGCGAGAACACCGGGGAGCTGTTTTTT. This codes for CSVVTSENTGELFF.

Many counts were recorded for this clonotype. A read error may account for a junction end that differs from germline. This sequence joins TRBV20-1 and TRBJ1-3, with D perhaps TRBD1 (6 bases). The germline V gene encodes CDR1 DFQATT and CDR2 SNEGSKA (reference sequence). This CDR3 has 14 residues. The CDR3 coding sequence is TGCAGTGCCAGAGAGGGGGGAGCTGGAAACACCATATATTTT. Translation gives CSAREGGAGNTIYF.

This clonotype occurred many times. The chain employs TRBV11-1 and TRBJ2-5, with 9 positions matching TRBD1. CDR3 length: 19 residues. V dropped 5 bases and J dropped 2; count of bases not matched to a gene: 18. In germline, CDR1 is SGHAT, CDR2 FQDESV (reference sequence). The CDR3 DNA is TGTGCCAGCAGCCAGAGGGACAGGGTGATTCTTCGGGGTCAAGAGACCCAGTACTTC. It yields the protein CASSQRDRVILRGQETQYF.

This clonotype was detected many times. This chain connects TRBV2 to TRBJ2-7; 7 positions agree with TRBD1. The CDR3 is made up of 13 amino acids. Trimming at V came to 6 bases and at J to 5 bases, leaving 7 bases not matched to a gene. CDR1 is SNHLY and CDR2 is FYNNEI in the germline V gene. CDR3 residues: CASRNTGVHEQYF. CDR3 nucleotides: TGTGCCAGCAGGAACACAGGGGTCCACGAGCAGTACTTC.

This clonotype showed up many times. The chain joins TRBV5-1 to TRBJ1-1; unclear D gene. Germline V lookup: CDR1 SGHRS, CDR2 YFSETQ. The CDR3 has 14 amino acids. V lost 3 bases to trimming and J lost 6 bases, with 15 bases between them. In DNA form, the CDR3 reads TGCGCCAGCAGCTCCGATGGTGGTTTCTCTGAAGCTTTCTTT. Translation gives CASSSDGGFSEAFF. The variable domain in full, completed from reference TRBV5-1 and TRBJ1-1, reads KAGVTQTPRYLIKTRGQQVTLSCSPISGHRSVSWYQQTPGQGLQFLFEYFSETQRNKGNFPGRFSGRQFSNSRSEMNVSTLELGDSALYLCASSSDGGFSEAFFGQGTRLTVV.

There are many counts of this clonotype. The chain recombines TRBV6-1 with TRBJ2-7, with 7 positions matching TRBD1. The germline V gene has CDR1 MNHNS and CDR2 SASEGT. Trimming removed 6 bases from V and 2 bases from J; junction bases left unmatched: 7. This CDR3 is built from 14 residues. The DNA for the CDR3 is TGTGCCAGCAGAGGGGGACAGACCGCCTACGAGCAGTACTTC. Amino acids: CASRGGQTAYEQYF.

The rearrangement links TRBV6-1 to TRBJ1-1, with D perhaps TRBD1 (5 bases). The CDR3 runs to 14 residues. The V gene lost 6 bases and the J gene lost 6 bases, with 17 bases spanning the gap. The germline V gene has CDR1 MNHNS and CDR2 SASEGT. CDR3 coding DNA: TGTGCCAGCAGCCTCGGTCGGGGGATGGCTGAAGCTTTCTTT. Residues: CASSLGRGMAEAFF.

Details on this clonotype: One junction end does not reproduce the germline sequence, and a read error may be involved. The rearrangement links TRBV24-1 to TRBJ2-7; 7 bases are a match to TRBD1. The CDR3 has 15 amino acids. Germline V gene data show CDR1 as KGHDR and CDR2 as SFDVKD. DNA for the CDR3: TGTGCCACCAGTGACAACAGGGGAAGCTCCTACGAGCAGTGCTTC. Translation gives CATSDNRGSSYEQCF.

The chain employs TRBV29-1 and TRBJ2-7; TRBD2 agrees at 9 bases. The CDR3 consists of 14 residues. Unmatched junction bases numbered 10, after V lost 6 bases and J lost 4 bases. Germline V gene sequence: CDR1 SQVTM, CDR2 ANQGSEA. In nucleotides, the CDR3 is TGCAGCGTCGCTCCACTAGCGGGCCATTACGAGCAGTACTTC. Translating gives CSVAPLAGHYEQYF.

This clonotype was recorded a few times. This chain connects TRBV30 to TRBJ1-1; D is unresolved. The CDR3 has 14 residues. Germline V gives CDR1 GTSNPN, CDR2 SVGIG (reference sequence). The ends were cut back, 2 bases at V and 3 bases at J, with 13 bases in the middle. The DNA for the CDR3 is TGTGCCTGGAGTAGTGGCCCTCTGGACACTGAAGCTTTCTTT. Residues: CAWSSGPLDTEAFF.

This clonotype appeared many times. The CDR3 loop reads CASSLLLARGTGELFF. The CDR3 DNA is TGTGCCAGCAGTTTACTACTAGCGCGGGGGACCGGGGAGCTGTTTTTT. This chain joins TRBV12-3 or TRBV12-4 and TRBJ2-2; the match to TRBD2 covers 7 bases. After removal of 2 bases from V and 5 bases from J, the junction contained 8 bases not matched to a gene. The CDR3 sequence is 16 residues long.

On this clonotype itself: This may be a read error, as it is one base from a much larger clone. The gene calls are TRBV29-1 and TRBJ2-2; D unclear. V was cut by 2 bases and J by 2 bases, with 0 bases left in between. Germline V gene sequence: CDR1 SQVTM, CDR2 ANQGSEA. The CDR3 sequence is 11 residues long. CDR3 in amino acids: CSVENTGELFF. The DNA of the CDR3 is TGCAGCGTTGAAAACACCGGGGAGCTGTTTTTT.

This clonotype has just a few counts. The V gene is TRBV12-3 or TRBV12-4, the J gene TRBJ1-6; 9 bases match TRBD1. This CDR3 contains 16 residues. V lost 0 bases to trimming and J lost 9 bases; unmatched junction nucleotides: 6. The CDR3 loop is CASSLATGTGTSPLHF. CDR3 sequence (DNA): TGTGCCAGCAGTTTAGCGACCGGGACAGGGACTTCACCCCTCCACTTT.

The chain joins TRBV12-3 or TRBV12-4 to TRBJ1-2; D unclear. V lost 5 bases and J 4 bases, leaving 17 bases between the germline ends. The CDR3 length is 15 residues. CDR3 DNA sequence: TGTGCCAGCAGTCCACACAGTTGGAACATCTATGGCTACACCTTC. Translated: CASSPHSWNIYGYTF.

This clonotype was seen ten or more times. V and J are TRBV28 and TRBJ1-3, with D perhaps TRBD1 (5 bases). V was cut by 8 bases and J by 0 bases, with 14 bases left in between. This CDR3 has 15 residues. Germline CDR1 and CDR2: MDHEN and SYDVKM. In DNA, the CDR3 is TGTGCCAGCTGCCAACCGGGACTCTCTGGAAACACCATATATTTT. Translated: CASCQPGLSGNTIYF.

The chain's CDR3 is CASSPPATLTQHF. The CDR3 DNA reads TGTGCCAGCAGCCCCCCCGCGACTCTCACCCAGCATTTT. The V and J genes are TRBV28 and TRBJ1-5; no clear D gene. Germline V lookup: CDR1 MDHEN, CDR2 SYDVKM. V lost 6 bases to trimming and J lost 11 bases, with 17 bases between them. CDR3 length: 13 residues.